This record covers a single TCR beta chain. The CDR3 sequence is 15 residues long. V lost 2 bases and J lost 6, with 11 bases in between. Germline CDR1 is MNHEY and CDR2 is SVGAGI. The data were obtained in a study of control samples from healthy donors and cancer patients. The table came from immunoSEQ multiplex PCR; TCRdb's copy has only in-frame clones and leaves some out. The top ten hold around 15% of the sample, which has tens of thousands of clones, under 95% seen once. Sequencing was done on a sample of PBMCs. The V call is TRBV6-5, the J call TRBJ1-6; D gene ambiguous. The TCR was taken from a man over 45 with lung cancer. CDR3 amino acids: CASSYAGIGNSPLHF. The CDR3, as DNA: TGTGCCAGCAGTTACGCGGGAATAGGTAATTCACCCCTCCACTTT.